This is a list of T cell receptor beta chains from one sample in a study of cytomegalovirus exposure and HLA in healthy donors. Libraries were prepared by immunoSEQ multiplex PCR; TCRdb keeps only in-frame clonotypes and omits some of them. The sample has tens of thousands of clones; roughly 65% are singletons. Sequencing was performed on PBMCs. The receptors originated from a male donor in good health and CMV-seropositive. Each CDR3 is given with its conserved first and last residue. D genes are given only for firm matches. Not every row has a clone size; where given, it reads once, few, many or a size class.

.	TRBV14	TRBJ2-7	TRBD2	TGTGCCAGCAGCCAACTAGCGGGAGGGCCCTACGAGCAGTACTTC	CASSQLAGGPYEQYF
.	TRBV28	TRBJ2-7	TRBD1	TGTGCCAGCAGGGGACAGGGTCCCTCCTACGAGCAGTACTTC	CASRGQGPSYEQYF
.	TRBV19	TRBJ2-2	TRBD1	TGTGCCAGTAAGGACAGGGGGCGGTCCGGGGAGCTGTTTTTT	CASKDRGRSGELFF
.	TRBV13	TRBJ1-2	TRBD1	TGTGCCAGCAGCTCCTTCCCCACCATACCGGGACAGGGGATTAATGGCTACACCTTC	CASSSFPTIPGQGINGYTF
.	TRBV25-1	TRBJ1-2	TRBD1	TGTGCCAGCAGTGCAGACAGGGGGGTTGGCTACACCTTC	CASSADRGVGYTF
.	TRBV21-1	TRBJ2-1	.	TGTGCCAGCAGCAAATGCGAAGAGGAGACGGTCAATGAGCAGTTCTTC	CASSKCEEETVNEQFF
.	TRBV5-1	TRBJ1-4	.	TGCGCCAGCCAACCCGAGGGGAGGGGTAATGAAAAACTGTTTTTT	CASQPEGRGNEKLFF
.	TRBV7-4	TRBJ2-1	TRBD1	TGTGCCAGCAGCTCTGGGGGACAGGCCTACAATGAGCAGTTCTTC	CASSSGGQAYNEQFF
.	TRBV6-1	TRBJ1-2	.	TGTGCCAGCAGCGAAGGGAGAGGGGGACCTCACTATGGCTACACCTTC	CASSEGRGGPHYGYTF
.	TRBV19	TRBJ2-5	.	TGTGCCAGTAGTATAAGTAGTTCTGTGACCCAGTACTTC	CASSISSSVTQYF
once	TRBV6-6	TRBJ2-3	TRBD2	TGTGCCAGCAGTCCTCTAGCGGGGGGGTACACAGATACGCAGTATTTT	CASSPLAGGYTDTQYF
once	TRBV27	TRBJ2-3	.	TGTGCCAGCAGTCCCCAAGCGGGTACGCAGTATTTT	CASSPQAGTQYF
once	TRBV5-1	TRBJ1-1	.	TGCGCCAGCAGCCAGACCGGGACAATGAACACTGAAGCTTTCTTT	CASSQTGTMNTEAFF
few	TRBV7-2	TRBJ1-2	.	TGTGCCAGCAGCTTAAACCAGGGTCATGGCTACACCTTC	CASSLNQGHGYTF
.	TRBV9	TRBJ2-3	.	TGTGCCAGCAGCGTAGCTCCCTCTAGCACAGATACGCAGTATTTT	CASSVAPSSTDTQYF
.	TRBV7-9	TRBJ2-2	TRBD2	TGTGCCAGCAGCTTCGTAGCGGGGAACACCGGGGAGCTGTTTTTT	CASSFVAGNTGELFF
.	TRBV13	TRBJ2-1	TRBD2	TGTGCCAGCAGCTTTGTGGGACTAGCGGGAGGTAATGAGCAGTTCTTC	CASSFVGLAGGNEQFF
.	TRBV6-5	TRBJ1-4	.	TGTGCCAGCAGTTCCTCTCTTTCCGGGACTAGGGGAAAACTGTTTTTT	CASSSSLSGTRGKLFF
.	TRBV19	TRBJ1-4	.	TGTGCCAGTACCGAGGACACGATACTTAAGGATGAAAAACTGTTTTTT	CASTEDTILKDEKLFF
.	TRBV6-5	TRBJ2-6	.	TGTGCCAGCAGTTACCTGCGCTCTGGGGCCAACGTCCTGACTTTC	CASSYLRSGANVLTF
.	TRBV5-1	TRBJ2-7	.	TGCGCCAGCAGCTTCCCGATGGCGGACTCCTACGAGCAGTACTTC	CASSFPMADSYEQYF
few	TRBV5-5	TRBJ1-1	.	TGTGCCAGCAGCTTAGTACCGGGAGAAAAAGCTTTCTTT	CASSLVPGEKAFF
few	TRBV28	TRBJ2-3	TRBD2	TGTGCCAGCATTCAACTAGCGGGAGGGGATACGCAGTATTTT	CASIQLAGGDTQYF
once	TRBV7-6	TRBJ2-7	TRBD2	TGTGCCAGCAGCTTAGCCTCTAGCGGGAGAGGCGAGCAGTACTTC	CASSLASSGRGEQYF
few	TRBV29-1	TRBJ2-1	TRBD2	TGCAGCGTTGAAGAGCAAACCGGGACTAGCAATGAGCAGTTCTTC	CSVEEQTGTSNEQFF
.	TRBV19	TRBJ2-3	.	TGTGCCAGTAGTATAGGGTCCCAGAACACAGATACGCAGTATTTT	CASSIGSQNTDTQYF
.	TRBV7-6	TRBJ2-3	TRBD2	TGTGCCAGCAGCTTAGCTAGCGGGGCCCTTCTAGATACGCAGTATTTT	CASSLASGALLDTQYF
.	TRBV6-1	TRBJ2-1	TRBD2	TGTGCCAGCAGTTGGGAGGGGAGAGCGTACAATGAGCAGTTCTTC	CASSWEGRAYNEQFF
.	TRBV28	TRBJ1-4	.	TGTGCCAGCAGCCGGGACGGGACTAGTAATGAAAAACTGTTTTTT	CASSRDGTSNEKLFF
.	TRBV27	TRBJ1-2	.	TGTGCCAGCAGTTTCCCGGGGGGTGGCTACACCTTC	CASSFPGGGYTF
.	TRBV29-1	TRBJ1-1	.	TGCAGCTCGAAACAGGGACCTCAAGCTTTCTTT	CSSKQGPQAFF
.	TRBV19	TRBJ2-3	TRBD2	TGTGCCAGTAGTCCGACTAGCAGCACAGATACGCAGTATTTT	CASSPTSSTDTQYF
.	TRBV2	TRBJ1-2	TRBD1	TGTGCCAGCAGTCGGACAGGAATGAACTATGGCTACACCTTC	CASSRTGMNYGYTF
few	TRBV12-5	TRBJ1-1	TRBD1	TGTGCTAGTGGTTCCCGGCTAGACAGGGACACTGAAGCTTTCTTT	CASGSRLDRDTEAFF
few	TRBV6-6	TRBJ2-6	.	TGTGCCAGCAGTTCCCGAGGGTTCTCTGGGGCCAACGTCCTGACTTTC	CASSSRGFSGANVLTF
.	TRBV5-4	TRBJ2-7	TRBD2	TGTGCCAGCAGCGGTAACGGGGGGGTATCCTACGAGCAGTACTTC	CASSGNGGVSYEQYF
once	TRBV30	TRBJ1-1	TRBD1	TGTGCCTGGAGACAGGGGCTGGGAACTTTCTTT	CAWRQGLGTFF
.	TRBV6-5	TRBJ2-3	TRBD2	TGTGCCAGCAGCCGGACGGGGGGGACAGATACGCAGTATTTT	CASSRTGGTDTQYF
.	TRBV5-1	TRBJ1-3	TRBD1	TGCGCCAGCAGCTTGTCAGGGGGCCTTTCTGGAAACACCATATATTTT	CASSLSGGLSGNTIYF
.	TRBV11-2	TRBJ1-2	.	TGTGCCAGCAGCTCCTCCACAGGCCCCGCCAAGGGCTACACCTTC	CASSSSTGPAKGYTF
.	TRBV30	TRBJ2-7	.	TGTGCCTGGAGTAGACAGCACTCCTACGAGCAGTACTTC	CAWSRQHSYEQYF
.	TRBV27	TRBJ2-1	TRBD1	TGTGCCAGCAGTTTAGAGGGGGCACTGGGGGAGCAGTTCTTC	CASSLEGALGEQFF
.	TRBV6-5	TRBJ2-7	TRBD1	TGTGCCAGCAGTAGAACCGGGACAGGGACGTATGAGCAGTACTTC	CASSRTGTGTYEQYF
few	TRBV29-1	TRBJ2-7	.	TGCAGCGTTGAATTCGGGGGATACGAGCAGTACTTC	CSVEFGGYEQYF